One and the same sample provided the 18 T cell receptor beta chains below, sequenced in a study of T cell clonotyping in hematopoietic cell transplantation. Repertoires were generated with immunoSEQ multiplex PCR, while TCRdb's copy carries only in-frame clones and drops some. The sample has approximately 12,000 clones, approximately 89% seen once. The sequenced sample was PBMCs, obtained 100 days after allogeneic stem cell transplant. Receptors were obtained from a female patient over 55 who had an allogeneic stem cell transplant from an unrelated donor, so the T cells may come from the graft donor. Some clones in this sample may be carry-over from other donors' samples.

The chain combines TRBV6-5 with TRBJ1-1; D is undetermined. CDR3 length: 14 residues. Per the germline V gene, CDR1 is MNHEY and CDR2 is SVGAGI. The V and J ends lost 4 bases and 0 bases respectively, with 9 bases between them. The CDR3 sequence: CASSLGGLNTEAFF. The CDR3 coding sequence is TGTGCCAGCAGTTTGGGAGGGTTGAACACTGAAGCTTTCTTT.

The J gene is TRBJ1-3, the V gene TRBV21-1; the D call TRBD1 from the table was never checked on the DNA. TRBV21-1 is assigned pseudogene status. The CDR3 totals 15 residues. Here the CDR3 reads CASSLLQHARNTIYF. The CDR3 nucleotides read TGTGCCAGCAGTTTATTACAACACGCACGAAACACCATATATTTT.

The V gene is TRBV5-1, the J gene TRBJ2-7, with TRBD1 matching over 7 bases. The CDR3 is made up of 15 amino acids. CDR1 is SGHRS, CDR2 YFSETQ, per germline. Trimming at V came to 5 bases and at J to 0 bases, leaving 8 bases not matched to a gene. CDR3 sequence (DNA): TGCGCCAGCAGGTGGACGGACAGGAGCTCCTACGAGCAGTACTTC. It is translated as CASRWTDRSSYEQYF.

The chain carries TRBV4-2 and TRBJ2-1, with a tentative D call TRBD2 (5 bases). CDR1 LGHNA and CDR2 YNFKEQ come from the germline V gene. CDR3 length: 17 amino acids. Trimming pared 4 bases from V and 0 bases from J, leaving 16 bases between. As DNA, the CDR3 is TGTGCCAGCAGCCTCCTGATAGCGCGAAGCTCCTACAATGAGCAGTTCTTC. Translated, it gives CASSLLIARSSYNEQFF.

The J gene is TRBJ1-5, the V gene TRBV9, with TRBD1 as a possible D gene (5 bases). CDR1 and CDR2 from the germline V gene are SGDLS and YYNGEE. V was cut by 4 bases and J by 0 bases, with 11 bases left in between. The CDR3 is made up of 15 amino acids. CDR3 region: CASSPEGYSNQPQHF. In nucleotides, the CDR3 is TGTGCCAGCAGCCCTGAGGGGTATAGCAATCAGCCCCAGCATTTT.

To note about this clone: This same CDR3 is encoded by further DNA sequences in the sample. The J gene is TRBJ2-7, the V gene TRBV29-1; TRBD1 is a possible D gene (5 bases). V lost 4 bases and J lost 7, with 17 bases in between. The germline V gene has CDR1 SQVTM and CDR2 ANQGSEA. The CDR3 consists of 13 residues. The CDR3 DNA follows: TGCAGCGTTGCCGGTAGGGGTTCCGGTGAGCAGTACTTC. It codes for CSVAGRGSGEQYF.

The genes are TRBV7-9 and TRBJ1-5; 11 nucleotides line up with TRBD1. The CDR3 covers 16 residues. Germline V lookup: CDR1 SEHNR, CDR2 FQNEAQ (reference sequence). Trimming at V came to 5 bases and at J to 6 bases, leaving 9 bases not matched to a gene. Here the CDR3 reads CASSLHGTGGGQPQHF. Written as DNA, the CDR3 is TGTGCCAGCAGCCTCCACGGGACAGGGGGTGGTCAGCCCCAGCATTTT.

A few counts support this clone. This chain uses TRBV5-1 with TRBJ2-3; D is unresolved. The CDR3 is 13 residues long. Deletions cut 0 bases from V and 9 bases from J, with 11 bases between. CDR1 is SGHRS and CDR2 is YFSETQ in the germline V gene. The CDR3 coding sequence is TGCGCCAGCAGCTTGGATAGTCGGAGAACGCAGTATTTT. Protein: CASSLDSRRTQYF.

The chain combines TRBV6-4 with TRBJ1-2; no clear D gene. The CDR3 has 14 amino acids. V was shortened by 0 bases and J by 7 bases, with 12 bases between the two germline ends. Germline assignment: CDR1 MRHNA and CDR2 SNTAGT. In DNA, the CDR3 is TGTGCCAGCAGTGACTCCGGCCTCGGAGGTGGCTACACCTTC. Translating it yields CASSDSGLGGGYTF.

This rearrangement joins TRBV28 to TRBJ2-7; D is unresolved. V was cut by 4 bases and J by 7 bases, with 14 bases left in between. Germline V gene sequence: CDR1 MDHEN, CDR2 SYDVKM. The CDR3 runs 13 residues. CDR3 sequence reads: CASSYSRLREQYF. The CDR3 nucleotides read TGTGCCAGCAGTTACTCCCGTTTGAGGGAGCAGTACTTC. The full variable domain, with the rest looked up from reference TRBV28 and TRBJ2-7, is DVKVTQSSRYLVKRTGEKVFLECVQDMDHENMFWYRQDPGLGLRLIYFSYDVKMKEKGDIPEGYSVSREKKERFSLILESASTNQTSMYLCASSYSRLREQYFGPGTRLTVT.

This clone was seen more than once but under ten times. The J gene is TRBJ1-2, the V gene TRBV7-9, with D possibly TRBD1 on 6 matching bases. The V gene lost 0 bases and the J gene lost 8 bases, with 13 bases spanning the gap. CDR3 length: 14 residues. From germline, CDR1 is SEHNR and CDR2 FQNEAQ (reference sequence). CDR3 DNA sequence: TGTGCCAGCAGCTTAGCTGGACAGTTTGGGGGCTACACCTTC. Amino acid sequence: CASSLAGQFGGYTF. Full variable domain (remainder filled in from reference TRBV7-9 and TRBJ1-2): DTGVSQNPRHKITKRGQNVTFRCDPISEHNRLYWYRQTLGQGPEFLTYFQNEAQLEKSRLLSDRFSAERPKGSFSTLEIQRTEQGDSAMYLCASSLAGQFGGYTFGSGTRLTVV.

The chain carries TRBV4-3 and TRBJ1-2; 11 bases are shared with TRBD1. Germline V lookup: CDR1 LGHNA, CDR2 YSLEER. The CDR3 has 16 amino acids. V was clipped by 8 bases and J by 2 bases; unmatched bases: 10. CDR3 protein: CASSRTGGASNYGYTF. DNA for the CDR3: TGCGCCAGCTCTCGGACAGGGGGCGCGTCAAACTATGGCTACACCTTC.

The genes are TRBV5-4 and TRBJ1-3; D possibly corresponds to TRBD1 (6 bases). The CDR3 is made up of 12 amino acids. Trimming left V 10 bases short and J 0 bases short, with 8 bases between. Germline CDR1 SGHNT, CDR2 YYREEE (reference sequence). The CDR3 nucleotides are TGTGCCTACAGGGCCTCTGGAAACACCATATATTTT. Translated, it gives CAYRASGNTIYF. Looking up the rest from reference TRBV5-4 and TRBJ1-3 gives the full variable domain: ETGVTQSPTHLIKTRGQQVTLRCSSQSGHNTVSWYQQALGQGPQFIFQYYREEENGRGNFPPRFSGLQFPNYSSELNVNALELDDSALYLCAYRASGNTIYFGEGSWLTVV.

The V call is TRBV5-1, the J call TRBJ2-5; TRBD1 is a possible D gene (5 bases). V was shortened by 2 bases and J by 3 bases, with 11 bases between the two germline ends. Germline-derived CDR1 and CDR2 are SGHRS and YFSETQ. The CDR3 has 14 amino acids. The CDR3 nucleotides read TGCGCCAGCAGCTTATTACCAGGGAAAGAGACCCAGTACTTC. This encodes CASSLLPGKETQYF.

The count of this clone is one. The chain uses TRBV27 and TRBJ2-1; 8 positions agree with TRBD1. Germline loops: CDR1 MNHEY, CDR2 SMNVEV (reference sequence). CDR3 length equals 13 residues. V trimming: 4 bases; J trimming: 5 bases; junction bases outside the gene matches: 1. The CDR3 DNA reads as TGTGCCAGCAGTTGGACAGGGAACAATGAGCAGTTCTTC. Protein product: CASSWTGNNEQFF.

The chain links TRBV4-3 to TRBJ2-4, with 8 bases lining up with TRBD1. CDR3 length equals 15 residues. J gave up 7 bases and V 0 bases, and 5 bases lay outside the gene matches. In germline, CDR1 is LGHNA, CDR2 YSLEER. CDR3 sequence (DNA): TGCGCCAGCAGCCAAGAGTGGACAGGGTTTAACATTCAGTACTTC. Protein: CASSQEWTGFNIQYF.

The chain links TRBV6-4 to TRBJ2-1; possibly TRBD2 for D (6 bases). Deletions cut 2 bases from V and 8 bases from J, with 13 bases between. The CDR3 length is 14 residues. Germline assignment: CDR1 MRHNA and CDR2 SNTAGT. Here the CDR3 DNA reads TGTGCCAGCAGTGACAGGCGGGGCGGCGATGAGCAGTTCTTC. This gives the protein CASSDRRGGDEQFF.

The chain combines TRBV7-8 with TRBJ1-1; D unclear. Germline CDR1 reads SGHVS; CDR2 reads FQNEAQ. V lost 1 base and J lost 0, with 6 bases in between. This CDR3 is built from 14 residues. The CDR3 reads CASSLGGVNTEAFF. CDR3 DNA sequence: TGTGCCAGCAGCTTAGGTGGCGTGAACACTGAAGCTTTCTTT. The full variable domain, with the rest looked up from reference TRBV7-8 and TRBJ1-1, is GAGVSQSPRYKVAKRGQDVALRCDPISGHVSLFWYQQALGQGPEFLTYFQNEAQLDKSGLPSDRFFAERPEGSVSTLKIQRTQQEDSAVYLCASSLGGVNTEAFFGQGTRLTVV.